Sequencing of this T cell receptor beta chain was carried out in a study of blood T cells in healthy people across ages. Study-wide results and limits: The fall in TCR beta diversity per million T cells was roughly linear with age.

Alongside a J-beta primer mix, a sample-barcoded 5' primer served in a second PCR lasting roughly 7 to 11 cycles. Any given sample supplied a minimum of 2.5 million CDR3-containing paired-end reads. TCRdb used MiXCR to reprocess the 5' RACE reads, holding one entry per CDR3 protein. In the table there are hundreds of thousands of distinct CDR3 sequences, 22% of which are singletons. This CDR3 spans 14 amino acids. In germline, CDR1 is DFQATT, CDR2 SNEGSKA (reference sequence). V lost 1 base and J 2 bases, leaving 11 bases between the germline ends. Concerning this clonotype itself: Its antigen remains unidentified.

Source material: blood. The TCR comes from a man aged 70-80 years in good health. The chain combines TRBV20-1 with TRBJ2-5; D remains ambiguous. This CDR3 is CSARVEDGQETQYF. DNA for the CDR3: TGCAGTGCTAGAGTCGAGGACGGGCAAGAGACCCAGTACTTC.